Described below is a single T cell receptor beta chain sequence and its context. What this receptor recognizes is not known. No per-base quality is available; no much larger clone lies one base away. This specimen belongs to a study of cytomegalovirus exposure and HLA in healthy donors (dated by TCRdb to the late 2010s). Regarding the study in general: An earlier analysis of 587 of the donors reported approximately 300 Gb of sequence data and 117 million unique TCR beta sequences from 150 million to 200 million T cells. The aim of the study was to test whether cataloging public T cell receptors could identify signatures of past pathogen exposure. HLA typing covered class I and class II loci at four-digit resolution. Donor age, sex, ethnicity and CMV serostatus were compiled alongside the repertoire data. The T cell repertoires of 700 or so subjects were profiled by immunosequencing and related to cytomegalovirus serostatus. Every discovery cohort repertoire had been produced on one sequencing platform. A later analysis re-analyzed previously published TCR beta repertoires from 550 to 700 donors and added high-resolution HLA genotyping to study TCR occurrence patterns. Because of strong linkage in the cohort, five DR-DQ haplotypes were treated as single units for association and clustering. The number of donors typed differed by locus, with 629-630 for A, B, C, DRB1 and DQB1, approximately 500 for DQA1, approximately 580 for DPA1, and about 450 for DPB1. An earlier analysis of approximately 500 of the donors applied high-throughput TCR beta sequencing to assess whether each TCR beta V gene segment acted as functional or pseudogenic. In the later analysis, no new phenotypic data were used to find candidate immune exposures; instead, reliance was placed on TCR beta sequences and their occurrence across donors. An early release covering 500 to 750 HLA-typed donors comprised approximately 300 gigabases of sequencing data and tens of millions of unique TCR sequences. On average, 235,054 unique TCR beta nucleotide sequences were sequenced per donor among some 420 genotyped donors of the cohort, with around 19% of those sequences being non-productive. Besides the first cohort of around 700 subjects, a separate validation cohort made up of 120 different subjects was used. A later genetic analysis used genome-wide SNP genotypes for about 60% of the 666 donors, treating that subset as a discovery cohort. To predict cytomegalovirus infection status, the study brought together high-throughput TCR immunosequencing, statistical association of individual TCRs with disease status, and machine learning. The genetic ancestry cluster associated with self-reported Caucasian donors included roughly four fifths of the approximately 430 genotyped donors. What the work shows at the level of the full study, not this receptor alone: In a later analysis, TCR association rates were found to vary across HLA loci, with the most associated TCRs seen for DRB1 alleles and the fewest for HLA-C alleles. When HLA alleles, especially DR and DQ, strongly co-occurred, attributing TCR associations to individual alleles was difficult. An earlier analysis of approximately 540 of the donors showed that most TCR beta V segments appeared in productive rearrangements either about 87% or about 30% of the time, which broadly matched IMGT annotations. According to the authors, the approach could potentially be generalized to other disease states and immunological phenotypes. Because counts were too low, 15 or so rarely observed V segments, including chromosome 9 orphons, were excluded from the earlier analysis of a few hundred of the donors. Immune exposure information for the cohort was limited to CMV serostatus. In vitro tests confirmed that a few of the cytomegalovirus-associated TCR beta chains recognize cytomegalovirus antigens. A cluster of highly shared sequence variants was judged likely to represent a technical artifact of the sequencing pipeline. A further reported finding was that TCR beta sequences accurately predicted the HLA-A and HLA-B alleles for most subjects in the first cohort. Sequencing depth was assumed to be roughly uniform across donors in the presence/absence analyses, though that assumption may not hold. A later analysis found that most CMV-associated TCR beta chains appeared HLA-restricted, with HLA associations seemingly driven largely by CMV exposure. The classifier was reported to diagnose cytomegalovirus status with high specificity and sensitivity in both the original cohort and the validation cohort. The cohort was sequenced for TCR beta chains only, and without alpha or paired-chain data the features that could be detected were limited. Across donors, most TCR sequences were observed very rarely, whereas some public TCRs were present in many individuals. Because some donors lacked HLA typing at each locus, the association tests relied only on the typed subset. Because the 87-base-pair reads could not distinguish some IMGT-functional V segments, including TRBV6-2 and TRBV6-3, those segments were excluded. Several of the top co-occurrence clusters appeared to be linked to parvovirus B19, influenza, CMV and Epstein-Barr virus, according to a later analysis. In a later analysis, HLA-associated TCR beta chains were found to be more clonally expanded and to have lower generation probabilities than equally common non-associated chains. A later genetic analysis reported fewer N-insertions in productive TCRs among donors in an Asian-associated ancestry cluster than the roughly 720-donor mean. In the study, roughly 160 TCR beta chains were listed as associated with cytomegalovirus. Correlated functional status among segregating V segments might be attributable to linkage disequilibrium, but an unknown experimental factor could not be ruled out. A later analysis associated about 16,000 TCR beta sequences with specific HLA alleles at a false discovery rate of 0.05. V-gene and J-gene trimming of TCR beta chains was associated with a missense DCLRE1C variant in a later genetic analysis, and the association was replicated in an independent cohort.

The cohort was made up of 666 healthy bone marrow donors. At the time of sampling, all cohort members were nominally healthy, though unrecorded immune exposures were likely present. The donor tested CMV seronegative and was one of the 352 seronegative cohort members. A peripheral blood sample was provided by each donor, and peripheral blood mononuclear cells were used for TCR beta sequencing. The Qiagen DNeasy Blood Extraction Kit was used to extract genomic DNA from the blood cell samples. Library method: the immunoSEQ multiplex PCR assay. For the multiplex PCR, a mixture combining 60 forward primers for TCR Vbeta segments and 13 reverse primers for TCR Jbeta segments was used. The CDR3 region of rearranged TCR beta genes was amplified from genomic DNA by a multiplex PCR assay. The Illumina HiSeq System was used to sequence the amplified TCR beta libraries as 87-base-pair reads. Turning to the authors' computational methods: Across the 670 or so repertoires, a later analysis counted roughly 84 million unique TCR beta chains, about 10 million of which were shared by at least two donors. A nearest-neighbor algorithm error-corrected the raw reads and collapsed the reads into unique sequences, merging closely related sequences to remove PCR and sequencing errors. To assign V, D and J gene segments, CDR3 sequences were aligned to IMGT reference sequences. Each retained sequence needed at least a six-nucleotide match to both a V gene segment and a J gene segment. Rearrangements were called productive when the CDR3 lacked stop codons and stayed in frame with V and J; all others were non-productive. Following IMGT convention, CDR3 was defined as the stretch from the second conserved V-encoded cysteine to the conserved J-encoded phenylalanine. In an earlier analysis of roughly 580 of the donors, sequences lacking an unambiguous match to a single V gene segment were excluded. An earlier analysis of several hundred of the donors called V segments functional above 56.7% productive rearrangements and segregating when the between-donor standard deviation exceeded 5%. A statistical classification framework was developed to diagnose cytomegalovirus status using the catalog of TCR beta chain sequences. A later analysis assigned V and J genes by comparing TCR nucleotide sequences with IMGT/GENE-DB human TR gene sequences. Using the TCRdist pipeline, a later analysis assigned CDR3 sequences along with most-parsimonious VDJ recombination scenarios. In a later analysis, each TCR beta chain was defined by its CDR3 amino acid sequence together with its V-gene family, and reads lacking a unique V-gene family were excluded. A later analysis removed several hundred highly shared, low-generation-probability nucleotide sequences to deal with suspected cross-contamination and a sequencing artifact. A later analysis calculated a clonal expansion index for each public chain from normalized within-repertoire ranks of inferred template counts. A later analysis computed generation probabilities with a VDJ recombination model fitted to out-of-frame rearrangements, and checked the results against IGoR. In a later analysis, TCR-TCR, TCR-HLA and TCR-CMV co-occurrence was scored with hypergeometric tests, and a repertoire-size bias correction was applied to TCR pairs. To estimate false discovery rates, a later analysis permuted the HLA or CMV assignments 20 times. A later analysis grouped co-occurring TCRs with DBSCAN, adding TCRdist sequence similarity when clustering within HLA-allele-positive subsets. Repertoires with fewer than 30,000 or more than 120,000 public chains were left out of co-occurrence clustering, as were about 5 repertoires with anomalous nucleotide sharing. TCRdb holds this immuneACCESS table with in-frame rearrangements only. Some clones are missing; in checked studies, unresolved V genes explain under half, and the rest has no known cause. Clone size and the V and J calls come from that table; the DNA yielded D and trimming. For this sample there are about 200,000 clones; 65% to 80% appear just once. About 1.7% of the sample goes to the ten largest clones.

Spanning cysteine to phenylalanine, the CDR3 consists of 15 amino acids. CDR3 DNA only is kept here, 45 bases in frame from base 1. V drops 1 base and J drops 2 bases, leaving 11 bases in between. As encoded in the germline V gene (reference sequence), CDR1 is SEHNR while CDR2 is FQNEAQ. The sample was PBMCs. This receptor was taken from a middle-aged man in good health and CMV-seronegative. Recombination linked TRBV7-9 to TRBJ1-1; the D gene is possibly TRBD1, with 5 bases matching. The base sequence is TGTGCCAGCAGCTTAGGGTGGGGCCTCAACACTGAAGCTTTCTTT. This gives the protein CASSLGWGLNTEAFF.